The rows below give T cell receptor beta chains drawn from one sample of a study of control samples from healthy donors and cancer patients. The method was immunoSEQ multiplex PCR; TCRdb's version includes in-frame clones alone and lacks a portion of them. The profile shows 100,000 or so clones, roughly three quarters of them singletons. Sample: blood. All receptors derive from a woman in her 30s in good health. The CDR3 runs from the conserved cysteine through the conserved F or W. Fields, in order: V gene, D gene, clone size, J gene, CDR3 protein, CDR3 DNA. A D gene is named only where the DNA matches it firmly. A row's size may be missing; if present it is once, few, many or a size class.

TRBV5-5	.	.	TRBJ1-5	CASRSSVGQYSNQPQHF	TGTGCCAGCAGATCCTCCGTGGGCCAGTATAGCAATCAGCCCCAGCATTTT
TRBV10-3	.	medium-sized	TRBJ1-5	CAISESTSQPQHF	TGTGCCATCAGTGAGTCGACAAGTCAGCCCCAGCATTTT
TRBV5-5	.	.	TRBJ2-7	CAGAGGLSSYEQYF	TGTGCCGGGGCTGGGGGCCTTAGCTCCTACGAGCAGTACTTC
TRBV5-1	TRBD1	once	TRBJ2-2	CASSLGQGMIAGELFF	TGCGCCAGCAGCTTAGGACAGGGGATGATTGCCGGGGAGCTGTTTTTT
TRBV19	.	.	TRBJ1-6	CASSIGARGRSYNSPLHF	TGTGCCAGTAGTATCGGTGCCAGGGGACGGTCCTATAATTCACCCCTCCACTTT
TRBV10-2	TRBD1	.	TRBJ1-2	CASREGDRNYGYTF	TGCGCCAGCAGGGAGGGGGACAGGAACTATGGCTACACCTTC
TRBV2	TRBD2	.	TRBJ2-3	CASRRLGLAGGTSTDTQYF	TGTGCCAGCAGGCGATTGGGACTAGCGGGGGGAACTAGCACAGATACGCAGTATTTT
TRBV5-1	.	few	TRBJ2-2	CASSLARTTGELFF	TGCGCCAGCAGCTTGGCCCGGACAACCGGGGAGCTGTTTTTT
TRBV3-1/TRBV3-2	.	.	TRBJ1-4	CASSQVGVNNEKLFF	TGTGCCAGCAGCCAAGTTGGGGTTAATAATGAAAAACTGTTTTTT
TRBV5-1	.	.	TRBJ1-2	CASSFNPRRDSNIQGYGYTF	TGCGCCAGCAGCTTTAACCCCCGCCGGGACTCGAACATCCAGGGCTATGGCTACACCTTC
TRBV12-5	.	.	TRBJ1-5	CASGPDSSNQPQHF	TGTGCTAGTGGACCCGACAGCAGCAATCAGCCCCAGCATTTT
TRBV19	TRBD2	.	TRBJ2-3	CASSISGGAPDTQYF	TGTGCCAGTAGTATAAGCGGGGGGGCCCCAGATACGCAGTATTTT
TRBV24-1	.	.	TRBJ1-5	CATSTSRSSNQPQHF	TGTGCCACCAGCACGTCCAGGAGTAGCAATCAGCCCCAGCATTTT
TRBV6-2/TRBV6-3	TRBD1	.	TRBJ2-7	CASSHRGAYEQYF	TGTGCCAGCAGTCACAGGGGGGCCTACGAGCAGTACTTC
TRBV7-6	.	.	TRBJ2-2	CASSLVRIGNTGELFF	TGTGCCAGCAGCTTAGTGAGGATTGGAAACACCGGGGAGCTGTTTTTT
TRBV7-2	.	once	TRBJ1-1	CASTLGGPNSEAFF	TGTGCCAGCACCCTAGGGGGACCGAACTCTGAAGCTTTCTTT
TRBV4-3	TRBD1	.	TRBJ2-3	CASSQGTGGSDTQYF	TGCGCCAGCAGCCAAGGGACAGGGGGCAGCGATACGCAGTATTTT
TRBV12-3/TRBV12-4	TRBD1	.	TRBJ1-1	CASSFGEQGKAFF	TGTGCCAGCAGTTTCGGGGAACAGGGGAAAGCTTTCTTT
TRBV7-6	TRBD1	.	TRBJ2-7	CASSPGTAFNEQYF	TGTGCCAGCAGCCCCGGGACAGCCTTCAACGAGCAGTACTTC
TRBV15	.	.	TRBJ1-4	CATSRDPGREKLFF	TGTGCCACCAGCAGAGATCCCGGACGAGAAAAACTGTTTTTT
TRBV19	.	.	TRBJ2-1	CASAGAYNEQFF	TGTGCCAGTGCAGGGGCCTACAATGAGCAGTTCTTC
TRBV7-9	TRBD2	.	TRBJ2-3	CASSRNGLAGWSGTDTQYF	TGTGCCAGCAGCCGAAATGGACTAGCGGGGTGGTCAGGCACAGATACGCAGTATTTT
TRBV6-2/TRBV6-3	.	.	TRBJ1-1	CASSETRMNTEAFF	TGTGCCAGCAGTGAGACACGGATGAACACTGAAGCTTTCTTT
TRBV10-1	TRBD1	.	TRBJ2-7	CASSESLGQGINEQYF	TGCGCCAGCAGTGAGTCGTTAGGACAGGGGATCAACGAGCAGTACTTC
TRBV5-8	.	many	TRBJ2-7	CASRRVGYEQYF	TGTGCCAGCAGACGGGTGGGCTACGAGCAGTACTTC
TRBV9	TRBD2	.	TRBJ2-1	CASSVVGGRNEQFF	TGTGCCAGCAGCGTAGTGGGGGGGAGAAATGAGCAGTTCTTC
TRBV28	.	.	TRBJ1-3	CASAPNRLSSGNTIYF	TGTGCCAGCGCCCCCAACAGGCTAAGCTCTGGAAACACCATATATTTT
TRBV19	.	.	TRBJ1-1	CASSNPGHLGNTEAFF	TGTGCCAGTAGTAATCCGGGACATTTAGGGAACACTGAAGCTTTCTTT
TRBV5-1	.	.	TRBJ2-3	CASSLPGWVTDTQYF	TGCGCCAGCAGCTTGCCGGGGTGGGTCACAGATACGCAGTATTTT
TRBV3-1/TRBV3-2	.	.	TRBJ1-2	CASSQDLRYGYTF	TGTGCCAGCAGCCAAGATCTGCGCTATGGCTACACCTTC
TRBV10-3	TRBD1	.	TRBJ1-2	CAIRQGQGYGYTF	TGTGCCATCCGACAGGGGCAGGGCTATGGCTACACCTTC
TRBV14	.	.	TRBJ1-2	CASSPTGQSYGYTF	TGTGCCAGCAGCCCGACTGGGCAGAGCTATGGCTACACCTTC
TRBV2	.	few	TRBJ2-7	CASSEMGGNEQYF	TGTGCCAGCAGTGAAATGGGAGGTAACGAGCAGTACTTC
TRBV23-1	TRBD2	.	TRBJ2-3	CARSRGAGGRTDTQYF	TGCGCCAGAAGTCGGGGAGCGGGGGGGCGAACAGATACGCAGTATTTT
TRBV19	.	.	TRBJ1-1	CAAGTAYTEAFF	TGTGCCGCCGGGACGGCCTACACTGAAGCTTTCTTT